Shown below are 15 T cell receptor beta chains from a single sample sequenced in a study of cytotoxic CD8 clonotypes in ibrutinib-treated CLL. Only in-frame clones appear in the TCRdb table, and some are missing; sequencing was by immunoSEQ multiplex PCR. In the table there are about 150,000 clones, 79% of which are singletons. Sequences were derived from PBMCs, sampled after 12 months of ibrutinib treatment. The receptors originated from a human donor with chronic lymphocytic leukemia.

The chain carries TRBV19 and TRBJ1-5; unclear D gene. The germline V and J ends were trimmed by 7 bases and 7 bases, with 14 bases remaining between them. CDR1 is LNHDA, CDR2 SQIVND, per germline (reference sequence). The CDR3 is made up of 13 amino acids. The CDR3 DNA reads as TGTGCCAGTACGGGCCTGGGGAAACAGCCCCAGCATTTT. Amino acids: CASTGLGKQPQHF.

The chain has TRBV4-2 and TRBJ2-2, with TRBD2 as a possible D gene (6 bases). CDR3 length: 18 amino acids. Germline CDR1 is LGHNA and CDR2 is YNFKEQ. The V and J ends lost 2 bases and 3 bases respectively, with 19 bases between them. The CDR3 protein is CASSQYHSSGEDTGELFF. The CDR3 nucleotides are TGTGCCAGCAGCCAATACCATTCGTCGGGGGAGGACACCGGGGAGCTGTTTTTT.

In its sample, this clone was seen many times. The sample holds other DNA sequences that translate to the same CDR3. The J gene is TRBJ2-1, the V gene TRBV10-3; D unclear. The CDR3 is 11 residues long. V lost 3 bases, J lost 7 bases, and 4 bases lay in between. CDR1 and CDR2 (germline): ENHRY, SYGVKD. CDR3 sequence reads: CAISEGNEQFF. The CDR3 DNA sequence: TGTGCCATCAGTGAAGGGAATGAGCAGTTCTTC.

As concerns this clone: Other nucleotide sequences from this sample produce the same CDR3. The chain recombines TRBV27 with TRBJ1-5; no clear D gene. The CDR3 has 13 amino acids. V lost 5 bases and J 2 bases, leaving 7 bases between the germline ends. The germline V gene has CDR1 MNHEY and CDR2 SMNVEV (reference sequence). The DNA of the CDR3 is TGTGCCAGCAGTCTCGCAGGCAATCAGCCCCAGCATTTT. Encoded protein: CASSLAGNQPQHF.

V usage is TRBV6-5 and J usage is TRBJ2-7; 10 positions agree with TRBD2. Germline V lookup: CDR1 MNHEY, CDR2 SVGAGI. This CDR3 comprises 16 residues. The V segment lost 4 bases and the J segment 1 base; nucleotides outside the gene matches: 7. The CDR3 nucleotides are TGTGCCAGCAGTTTGGGGAATAGCGGGAGGTCCTACGAGCAGTACTTC. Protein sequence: CASSLGNSGRSYEQYF.

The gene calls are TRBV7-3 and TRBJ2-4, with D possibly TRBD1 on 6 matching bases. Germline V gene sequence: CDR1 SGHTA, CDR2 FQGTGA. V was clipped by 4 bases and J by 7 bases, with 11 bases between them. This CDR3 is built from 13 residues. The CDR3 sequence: CASSSPDRNIQYF. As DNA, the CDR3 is TGTGCCAGCAGCTCCCCCGACAGGAACATTCAGTACTTC.

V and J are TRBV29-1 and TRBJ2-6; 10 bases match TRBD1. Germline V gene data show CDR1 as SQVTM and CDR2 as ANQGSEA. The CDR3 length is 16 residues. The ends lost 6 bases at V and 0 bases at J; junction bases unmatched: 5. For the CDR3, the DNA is TGCAGCGTCACCGGGACAGGGGACTCTGGGGCCAACGTCCTGACTTTC. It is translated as CSVTGTGDSGANVLTF.

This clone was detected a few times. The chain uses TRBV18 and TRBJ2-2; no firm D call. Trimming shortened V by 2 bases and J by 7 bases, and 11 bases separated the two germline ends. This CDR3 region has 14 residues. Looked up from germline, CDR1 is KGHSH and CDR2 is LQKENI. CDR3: CASSPIDSDGELFF. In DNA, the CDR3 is TGTGCCAGCTCACCAATAGATTCGGACGGGGAGCTGTTTTTT.

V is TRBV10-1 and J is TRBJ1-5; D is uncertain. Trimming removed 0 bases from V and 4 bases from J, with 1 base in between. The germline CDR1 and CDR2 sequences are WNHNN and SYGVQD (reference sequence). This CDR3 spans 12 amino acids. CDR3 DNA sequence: TGCGCCAGCAGTGAGTCGAATCAGCCCCAGCATTTT. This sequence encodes CASSESNQPQHF.

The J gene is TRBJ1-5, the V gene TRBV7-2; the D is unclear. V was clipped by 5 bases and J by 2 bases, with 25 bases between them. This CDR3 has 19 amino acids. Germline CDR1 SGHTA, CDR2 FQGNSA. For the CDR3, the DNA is TGTGCCAGCAGCCCAGCGGAGTTACGGGTACCTGGTGGCAATCAGCCCCAGCATTTT. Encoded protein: CASSPAELRVPGGNQPQHF. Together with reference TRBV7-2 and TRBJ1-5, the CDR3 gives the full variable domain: GAGVSQSPSNKVTEKGKDVELRCDPISGHTALYWYRQSLGQGLEFLIYFQGNSAPDKSGLPSDRFSAERTGGSVSTLTIQRTQQEDSAVYLCASSPAELRVPGGNQPQHFGDGTRLSIL.

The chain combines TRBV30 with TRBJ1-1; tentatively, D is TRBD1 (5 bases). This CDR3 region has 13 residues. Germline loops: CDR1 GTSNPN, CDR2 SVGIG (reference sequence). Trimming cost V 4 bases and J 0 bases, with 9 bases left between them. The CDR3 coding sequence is TGTGCCTGGAACCCGGGGGTGAACACTGAAGCTTTCTTT. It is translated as CAWNPGVNTEAFF.

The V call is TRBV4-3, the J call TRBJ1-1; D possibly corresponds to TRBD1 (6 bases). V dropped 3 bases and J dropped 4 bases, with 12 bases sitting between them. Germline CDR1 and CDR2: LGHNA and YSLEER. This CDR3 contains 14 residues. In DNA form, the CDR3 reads TGCGCCAGCAGCCACGGGACAAGGTTCACTGAAGCTTTCTTT. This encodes CASSHGTRFTEAFF.

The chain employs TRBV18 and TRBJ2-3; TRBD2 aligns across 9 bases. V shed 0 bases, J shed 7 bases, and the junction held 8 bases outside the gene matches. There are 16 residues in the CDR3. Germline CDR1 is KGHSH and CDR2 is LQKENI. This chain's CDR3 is CASSPPGLAGWYTQYF. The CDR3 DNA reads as TGTGCCAGCTCACCACCGGGCCTAGCGGGGTGGTATACGCAGTATTTT.

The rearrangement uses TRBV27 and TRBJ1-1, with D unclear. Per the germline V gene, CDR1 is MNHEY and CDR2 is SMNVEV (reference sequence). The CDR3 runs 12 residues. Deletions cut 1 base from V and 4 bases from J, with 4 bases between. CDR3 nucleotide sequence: TGTGCCAGCAGTTTATTGGGCACTGAAGCTTTCTTT. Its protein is CASSLLGTEAFF.

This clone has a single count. DNA for the CDR3: TGTGCCAGCAGCCCCCTGGATAGGAGGGACGGAAGGGAAGATACGCAGTATTTT. This codes for CASSPLDRRDGREDTQYF. The chain has TRBV7-9 and TRBJ2-3; perhaps TRBD2 as D (6 bases). The CDR3 totals 18 residues. V was clipped by 5 bases and J by 5 bases, with 26 bases between them. Germline V gives CDR1 SEHNR, CDR2 FQNEAQ (reference sequence). Full variable domain (rest looked up from reference TRBV7-9 and TRBJ2-3): DTGVSQNPRHKITKRGQNVTFRCDPISEHNRLYWYRQTLGQGPEFLTYFQNEAQLEKSRLLSDRFSAERPKGSFSTLEIQRTEQGDSAMYLCASSPLDRRDGREDTQYFGPGTRLTVL.